A single sample is the source of the 17 T cell receptor beta chains below, sequenced in a study of response to subunit inactivated influenza vaccine. Via MiXCR, TCRdb re-called the RT-PCR reads, giving one row per CDR3 protein. The sample consists of almost 250,000 distinct CDR3 sequences, less than 15% of them appearing once. Sample: non-naive T cells sorted from PBMCs, taken 14 days before vaccination. The receptors here all came from a man aged 50 to 59 who received an inactivated influenza vaccine.

This chain connects TRBV28 to TRBJ2-7, with a tentative D call TRBD1 (6 bases). This CDR3 contains 16 residues. Between the trimmed V and J ends, which lost 4 bases and 2 bases, there was a span of 18 bases. Germline V gene lookup returns CDR1 MDHEN and CDR2 SYDVKM. Here the CDR3 reads CASSSRQAPGAYEQYF. The CDR3 DNA follows: TGTGCCAGCAGTTCCCGACAGGCCCCAGGGGCCTACGAGCAGTACTTC. Drawing the rest from reference TRBV28 and TRBJ2-7, the complete variable domain is DVKVTQSSRYLVKRTGEKVFLECVQDMDHENMFWYRQDPGLGLRLIYFSYDVKMKEKGDIPEGYSVSREKKERFSLILESASTNQTSMYLCASSSRQAPGAYEQYFGPGTRLTVT.

The genes are TRBV20-1 and TRBJ2-3; D possibly uses TRBD1 or TRBD2 (5 bases each). The CDR3 is 13 residues long. CDR1 and CDR2 (germline): DFQATT, SNEGSKA (reference sequence). V was trimmed by 1 base and J by 4 bases, leaving 9 bases between them. CDR3 DNA: TGCAGTGCTAGAGCCCCGGGACCAGATACGCAGTATTTT. Translating gives CSARAPGPDTQYF.

This clonotype was counted ten times or more. This rearrangement joins TRBV29-1 to TRBJ2-1; D is unresolved. The CDR3 length is 9 residues. The germline gives CDR1 SQVTM, CDR2 ANQGSEA. Trimming stripped 7 bases from V and 13 bases from J, with 11 bases between. CDR3 sequence (DNA): TGCAGCGCGGGTAGTAGTCAGTTCTTC. Translation gives CSAGSSQFF.

The chain recombines TRBV7-9 with TRBJ2-5; 7 nucleotides align to TRBD2. Trimming removed 5 bases from V and 1 base from J; junction bases left unmatched: 10. The CDR3 is 16 residues long. Germline values: CDR1 SEHNR, CDR2 FQNEAQ (reference sequence). CDR3 sequence: CASSAGAGAPQETQYF. CDR3 nucleotide sequence: TGTGCCAGCAGCGCCGGGGCGGGAGCCCCCCAAGAGACCCAGTACTTC. Filled out from reference TRBV7-9 and TRBJ2-5, the complete variable domain reads DTGVSQNPRHKITKRGQNVTFRCDPISEHNRLYWYRQTLGQGPEFLTYFQNEAQLEKSRLLSDRFSAERPKGSFSTLEIQRTEQGDSAMYLCASSAGAGAPQETQYFGPGTRLLVL.

About this clonotype: An end of the junction differs from the germline gene, which may be a read error. The V call is TRBV7-2, the J call TRBJ2-3, with a possible D match to TRBD1 (6 bases). Germline V gene lookup returns CDR1 SGHTA and CDR2 FQGNSA. The CDR3 loop spans 15 amino acids. The CDR3 sequence: CASSLAGARTATQYF. The DNA for the CDR3 is TGTGCCAGCAGCTTAGCGGGGGCCAGGACAGCTACGCAGTATTTT.

This clonotype was observed a few times. This chain joins TRBV5-5 and TRBJ1-4, with D maybe TRBD1 (5 bases). CDR1 SGHKS and CDR2 YYEKEE come from the germline V gene (reference sequence). This CDR3 has 15 residues. Trimming left V 0 bases short and J 11 bases short, with 17 bases between. The DNA for the CDR3 is TGTGCCAGCAGCTTGGAGTTCAGGTCAGCAGGGAAACTGTTTTTT. Amino acids: CASSLEFRSAGKLFF.

This clonotype was counted at least ten times. The rearrangement uses TRBV12-3 or TRBV12-4 and TRBJ1-3, with no clear D. This CDR3 region has 12 residues. The V end lost 8 bases, the J end lost 1 base, and 6 bases lay between the germline ends. The CDR3 nucleotides read TGTGCCAGCTCTGGATCTGGAAACACCATATATTTT. This translates into CASSGSGNTIYF.

The chain links TRBV28 to TRBJ2-7; 7 positions match TRBD1. This CDR3 has 15 residues. CDR1 and CDR2 (germline): MDHEN, SYDVKM. Losses at the gene ends were 5 bases for V and 5 bases for J; bases not matched to a gene: 12. The CDR3 DNA reads TGTGCCAGCAGTACCATCGACAGGGACCTCAACGAGCAGTACTTC. Translated, it gives CASSTIDRDLNEQYF.

The chain uses TRBV6-1 and TRBJ2-1; D perhaps matches TRBD2 (6 bases). CDR3 length: 16 amino acids. V lost 2 bases to trimming and J lost 8 bases, with 19 bases between them. CDR1 is MNHNS and CDR2 is SASEGT in the germline V gene. The CDR3 loop is CASSERWSSGGDEQFF. The CDR3 DNA reads as TGTGCCAGCAGTGAACGTTGGAGCTCCGGGGGTGATGAGCAGTTCTTC.

In the case of this clonotype: The conserved closing phenylalanine or tryptophan is absent in this CDR3, likely reflecting a read error. CDR3: CASSSGSRVFVNTEAFS. CDR3 nucleotide sequence: TGTGCCAGCAGTTCAGGCTCAAGGGTATTTGTTAATACTGAAGCTTTCTCT. The chain carries TRBV7-2 and TRBJ1-1; D is undetermined. V was trimmed by 6 bases and J by 5 bases, leaving 25 bases between them. The CDR3 is made up of 17 amino acids. Germline V gene data show CDR1 as SGHTA and CDR2 as FQGNSA.

This clonotype appeared a few times. This chain connects TRBV7-9 to TRBJ1-1; D gene unclear. The germline V gene encodes CDR1 SEHNR and CDR2 FQNEAQ (reference sequence). The CDR3 runs 16 residues. Trimming stripped 1 base from V and 1 base from J, with 13 bases between. The CDR3 protein is CASSLEGALKNTEAFF. The CDR3 DNA follows: TGTGCCAGCAGCTTAGAGGGCGCTCTGAAGAACACTGAAGCTTTCTTT.

The chain employs TRBV27 and TRBJ2-6, with D unclear. There are 17 residues in the CDR3. Trimming shortened V by 2 bases and J by 0 bases, and 11 bases separated the two germline ends. Germline CDR1 is MNHEY and CDR2 is SMNVEV (reference sequence). The CDR3 here is CASSLRVMLSGANVLTF. CDR3 coding DNA: TGTGCCAGCAGTTTAAGAGTTATGCTCTCTGGGGCCAACGTCCTGACTTTC.

This chain connects TRBV12-5 to TRBJ2-1; 16 bases agree with TRBD2. CDR3 length equals 15 residues. The V gene end was trimmed by 8 bases and the J gene end by 8 bases; junction bases not matched to a gene: 6. Germline V gives CDR1 LGHNT, CDR2 FRNRAP. This CDR3 reads CASSAGTSGGDEQFF. Here the CDR3 DNA reads TGTGCTAGTTCGGCCGGGACTAGCGGGGGGGATGAGCAGTTCTTC.

This clonotype has only a few counts. This chain uses TRBV12-3 or TRBV12-4 with TRBJ2-3; 9 nucleotides agree with TRBD1. The CDR3 extends over 15 amino acids. The V segment lost 5 bases and the J segment 3 bases; nucleotides outside the gene matches: 6. The CDR3 sequence is CASSERQGGTDTQYF. The CDR3, as DNA: TGTGCCAGCAGTGAACGACAGGGGGGGACAGATACGCAGTATTTT.

Comments on this clonotype: An end of the junction does not agree with germline; a read error may underlie this. The chain has TRBV20-1 and TRBJ2-7; tentatively, D is TRBD1 or TRBD2 (7 bases each). This CDR3 is 13 amino acids long. CDR1 DFQATT and CDR2 SNEGSKA come from the germline V gene (reference sequence). The CDR3 nucleotides read TGCAGTGCTACAGGGGGGGTGAGAGCAGGGCAGAACTTC. Translation: CSATGGVRAGQNF.

The V gene is TRBV27, the J gene TRBJ1-6; 9 bases agree with TRBD1. Looked up from germline, CDR1 is MNHEY and CDR2 is SMNVEV (reference sequence). After removal of 5 bases from V and 8 bases from J, the junction contained 7 bases not matched to a gene. The CDR3 runs to 15 residues. The CDR3 bases are TGTGCCAGCAGTGCCCACAGGGGGCGGGATTCACCCCTCCACTTT. Translated: CASSAHRGRDSPLHF.

The gene calls are TRBV20-1 and TRBJ2-7; 9 bases align to TRBD1. The CDR3 has 13 amino acids. Germline loops: CDR1 DFQATT, CDR2 SNEGSKA (reference sequence). Trimming cost V 3 bases and J 2 bases; bases outside gene matches: 2. CDR3 residues: CSARGQGTYEQYF. In DNA form, the CDR3 reads TGCAGTGCTAGGGGACAGGGAACCTACGAGCAGTACTTC.